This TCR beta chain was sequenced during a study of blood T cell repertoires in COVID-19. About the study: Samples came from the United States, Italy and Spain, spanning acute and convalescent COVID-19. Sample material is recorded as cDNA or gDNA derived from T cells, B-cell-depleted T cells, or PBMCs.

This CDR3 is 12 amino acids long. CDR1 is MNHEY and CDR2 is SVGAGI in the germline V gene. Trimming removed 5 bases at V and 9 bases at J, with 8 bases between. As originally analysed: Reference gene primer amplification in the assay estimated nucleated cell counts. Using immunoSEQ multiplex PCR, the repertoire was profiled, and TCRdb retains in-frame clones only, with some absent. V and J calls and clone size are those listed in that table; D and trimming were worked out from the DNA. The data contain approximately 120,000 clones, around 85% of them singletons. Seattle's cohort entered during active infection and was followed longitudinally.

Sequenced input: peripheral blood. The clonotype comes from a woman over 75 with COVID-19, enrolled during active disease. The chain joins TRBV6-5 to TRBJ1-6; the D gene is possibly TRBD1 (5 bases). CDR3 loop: CASSQGSSPLHF. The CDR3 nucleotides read TGTGCCAGCAGTCAGGGTTCTTCACCCCTCCACTTT.